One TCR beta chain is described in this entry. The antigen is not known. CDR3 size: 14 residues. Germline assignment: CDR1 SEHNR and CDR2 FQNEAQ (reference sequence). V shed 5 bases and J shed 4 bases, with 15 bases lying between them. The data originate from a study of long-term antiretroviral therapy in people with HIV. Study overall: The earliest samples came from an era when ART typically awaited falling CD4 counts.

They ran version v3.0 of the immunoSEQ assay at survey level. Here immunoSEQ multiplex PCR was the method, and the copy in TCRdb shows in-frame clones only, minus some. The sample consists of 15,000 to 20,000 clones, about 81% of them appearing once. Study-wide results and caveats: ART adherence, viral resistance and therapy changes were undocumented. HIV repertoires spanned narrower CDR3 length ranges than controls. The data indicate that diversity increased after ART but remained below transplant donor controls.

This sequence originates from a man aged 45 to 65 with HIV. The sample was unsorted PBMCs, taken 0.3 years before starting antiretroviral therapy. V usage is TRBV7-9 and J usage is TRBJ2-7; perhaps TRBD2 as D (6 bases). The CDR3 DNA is TGTGCCAGCAGCAACGGCGGGAATGAATACGAGCAGTACTTC. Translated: CASSNGGNEYEQYF.